Each of the 29 T cell receptor beta chains below was sequenced from the same sample in a study of blood T cell repertoires in COVID-19 (dated by TCRdb to about 2020). Libraries came from the immunoSEQ multiplex PCR assay. Sourced from immuneACCESS, this table was stored by TCRdb with only in-frame sequences that have V and J called. A share of the clones is absent; for the studies checked, an unresolved V gene accounts for under half, and the remainder has no known explanation. The sample yields about 66,000 clones; roughly 89% were counted once. The ten largest clones represent approximately 1.5% of the sample. Material: peripheral blood. The receptors were sampled from a man in his 60s with acute or convalescent COVID-19.

The rearrangement uses TRBV19 and TRBJ1-1, with D perhaps TRBD1 (5 bases). The CDR3 sequence is 16 residues long. Trimming took off 3 bases at V and 2 bases at J, with 16 bases between the two ends. The germline CDR1 and CDR2 sequences are LNHDA and SQIVND (reference sequence). CDR3 residues: CASSMEGNRLNTEAFF. CDR3 bases: TGTGCCAGTAGTATGGAGGGAAACAGGTTAAACACTGAAGCTTTCTTT.

The J gene is TRBJ1-1, the V gene TRBV12-5; a possible D gene is TRBD1 (6 bases). This CDR3 region has 12 residues. Germline lookup yields CDR1 LGHNT and CDR2 FRNRAP. With 1 base removed from V and 7 bases from J, the gap between germline ends came to 7 bases. The CDR3 reads CASGLGRGEAFF. The CDR3, as DNA: TGTGCTAGTGGTTTGGGCAGGGGTGAAGCTTTCTTT.

The chain's CDR3 is CATSETPREETQYF. For the CDR3, the DNA is TGTGCCACCAGTGAAACCCCCAGGGAAGAGACCCAGTACTTC. The chain recombines TRBV24-1 with TRBJ2-5, with TRBD1 as a possible D gene (5 bases). V lost 4 bases and J 3 bases, leaving 11 bases between the germline ends. CDR1 and CDR2 (germline): KGHDR, SFDVKD. The CDR3 has 14 residues.

The chain carries TRBV11-2 and TRBJ2-2; possible D gene TRBD2, 7 bases. Germline CDR1 reads SGHAT; CDR2 reads FQNNGV. The V end was cut by 0 bases, the J end by 5 bases, with 13 bases between. CDR3 length equals 16 residues. CDR3 nucleotide sequence: TGTGCCAGCAGCTTAGAAGGACGGGGGGCAACCGGGGAGCTGTTTTTT. This codes for CASSLEGRGATGELFF. The full variable domain, with the rest looked up from reference TRBV11-2 and TRBJ2-2, is EAGVAQSPRYKIIEKRQSVAFWCNPISGHATLYWYQQILGQGPKLLIQFQNNGVVDDSQLPKDRFSAERLKGVDSTLKIQPAKLEDSAVYLCASSLEGRGATGELFFGEGSRLTVL.

The CDR3, as DNA: TGTGCCATCAATAGTGTCGGGGGGCGCGATAATTCACCCCTCCACTTT. Its translation: CAINSVGGRDNSPLHF. This rearrangement joins TRBV10-3 to TRBJ1-6, with D perhaps TRBD1 (6 bases). The CDR3 has 16 residues. Germline V gene lookup returns CDR1 ENHRY and CDR2 SYGVKD. The V end lost 7 bases, the J end lost 5 bases, and 18 bases lay between the germline ends.

The count of this clone is one. This chain uses TRBV5-1 with TRBJ2-7, with 10 bases identical to TRBD1. The J segment lost 3 bases and the V segment lost 6 bases, leaving 3 bases of the junction unmatched. The CDR3 extends over 13 amino acids. Germline-derived CDR1 and CDR2 are SGHRS and YFSETQ. In DNA form, the CDR3 reads TGCGCCAGCACCCGGGACAGGGGCTACGAGCAGTACTTC. It codes for CASTRDRGYEQYF.

This chain joins TRBV4-1 and TRBJ2-3, with D possibly TRBD2 on 6 matching bases. V lost 0 bases, J lost 1 base, and 11 bases lay in between. Germline loops: CDR1 MGHRA, CDR2 YSYEKL. The CDR3 spans 16 residues. The CDR3 spells CASSQDRASGTDTQYF. For the CDR3, the DNA is TGCGCCAGCAGCCAAGATCGCGCTAGCGGCACAGATACGCAGTATTTT.

The rearrangement uses TRBV14 and TRBJ1-4; no clear D. CDR3 length: 15 residues. From germline, CDR1 is SGHDN and CDR2 FVKESK. Trimming took off 4 bases at V and 3 bases at J, with 12 bases between the two ends. The CDR3 spells CASSPFGVPNEKLFF. CDR3 bases: TGTGCCAGCAGCCCATTCGGAGTACCTAATGAAAAACTGTTTTTT.

The rearrangement links TRBV15 to TRBJ2-5, with TRBD1 matching over 11 bases. V was clipped by 5 bases and J by 6 bases; unmatched bases: 5. This CDR3 has 14 amino acids. Germline V gene lookup returns CDR1 LNHNV and CDR2 YYDKDF (reference sequence). The CDR3 DNA sequence: TGTGCCACCAGCGGCGGACAGGGGGCGAAGACCCAGTACTTC. The encoded protein is CATSGGQGAKTQYF.

The V gene is TRBV10-3, the J gene TRBJ1-3; D not certain. CDR3 length: 12 residues. V lost 11 bases, J lost 4 bases, and 12 bases lay in between. Germline V CDR1 and CDR2: ENHRY, SYGVKD. In DNA, the CDR3 is TGTGCCGCCAGATCACAGGGAAACACCATATATTTT. Protein: CAARSQGNTIYF.

This clone was seen once. The chain recombines TRBV19 with TRBJ2-7, with 8 bases fitting TRBD1. This CDR3 has 15 residues. From germline, CDR1 is LNHDA and CDR2 SQIVND (reference sequence). V trimming: 7 bases; J trimming: 3 bases; junction bases outside the gene matches: 11. CDR3 loop: CASTPGRGPVYEQYF. DNA of the CDR3: TGTGCCAGTACCCCAGGCAGGGGGCCTGTCTACGAGCAGTACTTC.

This sequence joins TRBV4-1 and TRBJ2-4; 8 bases line up with TRBD1. With 4 bases clipped from V and 8 bases from J, the junction kept 4 bases outside the gene matches. CDR1 is MGHRA, CDR2 YSYEKL, per germline. The CDR3 runs to 13 residues. The CDR3 sequence: CASSLETGDIQYF. CDR3 nucleotide sequence: TGCGCCAGCAGCCTAGAGACAGGGGACATTCAGTACTTC.

The J gene is TRBJ1-4, the V gene TRBV10-3; 7 bases align to TRBD1. This CDR3 region has 13 residues. Germline V gene lookup returns CDR1 ENHRY and CDR2 SYGVKD. Germline trimming cut 6 bases from V and 8 bases from J; bases unmatched to any gene: 6. CDR3 in amino acids: CAIRGTVGEKLFF. The CDR3 DNA reads as TGTGCCATCAGAGGGACAGTCGGGGAAAAACTGTTTTTT.

V and J are TRBV5-4 and TRBJ2-1; 11 positions agree with TRBD1. V lost 4 bases, J lost 6 bases, and 12 bases stayed unmatched. Germline V CDR1 and CDR2: SGHNT, YYREEE (reference sequence). The CDR3 length is 17 residues. The CDR3 DNA reads TGTGCCAGCAGCACTCGGACAGGGGGCAGCCCGGGCAATGAGCAGTTCTTC. This sequence encodes CASSTRTGGSPGNEQFF.

In this sample, this clone turned up once. The chain uses TRBV7-6 and TRBJ1-6, with 9 positions matching TRBD1. There are 15 residues in the CDR3. J lost 7 bases, V lost 5 bases, and 6 bases had no gene match. Germline CDR1 is SGHVS and CDR2 is FNYEAQ. The CDR3 sequence: CASSPRTGENSPLHF. In DNA form, the CDR3 reads TGTGCCAGCAGCCCCAGGACAGGGGAAAATTCACCCCTCCACTTT.

The J gene is TRBJ2-3, the V gene TRBV11-3, with 7 bases matching TRBD1. This CDR3 has 16 residues. In germline, CDR1 is SGHNT, CDR2 YENEEA. The V gene end was trimmed by 3 bases and the J gene end by 0 bases; junction bases not matched to a gene: 6. CDR3 in DNA: TGTGCCAGCAGCTTCTCAGGACAGGCGAGCACAGATACGCAGTATTTT. This codes for CASSFSGQASTDTQYF.

The chain links TRBV9 to TRBJ1-5; D unclear. V lost 0 bases, J lost 5 bases, and 6 bases lay in between. The germline CDR1 and CDR2 sequences are SGDLS and YYNGEE. CDR3 length: 13 amino acids. DNA for the CDR3: TGTGCCAGCAGCGTAGGTCCAGATCAGCCCCAGCATTTT. This translates into CASSVGPDQPQHF.

The chain links TRBV9 to TRBJ2-7, with a possible D match to TRBD1 (7 bases). Per germline, CDR1 SGDLS and CDR2 YYNGEE. This CDR3 region has 15 residues. The V end lost 2 bases, the J end lost 4 bases, and 16 bases lay between the germline ends. The CDR3 protein is CASSVSGGIGYEQYF. CDR3 in DNA: TGTGCCAGCAGCGTTTCAGGGGGGATCGGGTACGAGCAGTACTTC.

The rearrangement links TRBV19 to TRBJ2-1, with 8 bases fitting TRBD2. The germline V gene encodes CDR1 LNHDA and CDR2 SQIVND (reference sequence). Trimming removed 5 bases from V and 7 bases from J; junction bases left unmatched: 7. The CDR3 runs to 14 residues. The CDR3 DNA sequence: TGTGCCAGTAGTGGAACTAGCGGCCGAAATGAGCAGTTCTTC. It codes for CASSGTSGRNEQFF.

The chain is built from TRBV18 and TRBJ1-5; the D is unclear. Germline assignment: CDR1 KGHSH and CDR2 LQKENI. CDR3 length equals 13 residues. V lost 4 bases to trimming and J lost 5 bases, with 9 bases between them. As DNA, the CDR3 is TGTGCCAGCTCACTCTCTTCGGATCAGCCCCAGCATTTT. Translated, it gives CASSLSSDQPQHF.

This chain connects TRBV24-1 to TRBJ2-7; 7 bases fit TRBD1. Per the germline V gene, CDR1 is KGHDR and CDR2 is SFDVKD. The CDR3 spans 15 residues. J lost 4 bases, V lost 3 bases, and 8 bases had no gene match. The CDR3 reads CATSDPRDSPYEQYF. DNA for the CDR3: TGTGCCACCAGTGATCCCAGGGACAGCCCTTACGAGCAGTACTTC.

The rearrangement uses TRBV19 and TRBJ1-6; D may be TRBD1 (6 bases). From germline, CDR1 is LNHDA and CDR2 SQIVND (reference sequence). Trimming took off 3 bases at V and 3 bases at J, with 9 bases between the two ends. The CDR3 covers 15 residues. The CDR3 nucleotides are TGTGCCAGTAGTATCTCCAGGGGCTATAATTCACCCCTCCACTTT. The encoded protein is CASSISRGYNSPLHF.

The V call is TRBV3-1 (or the pseudogene TRBV3-2), the J call TRBJ2-3; TRBD2 aligns across 8 bases. The length of the CDR3 is 18 residues. CDR1 and CDR2 from the germline V gene are LGHDT and YNNKEL (reference sequence). V trimming: 1 base; J trimming: 4 bases; junction bases outside the gene matches: 13. In DNA, the CDR3 is TGTGCCAGCAGCCAAGCGTTGATTAACGGGGGGGCCTCAGATACGCAGTATTTT. This translates into CASSQALINGGASDTQYF.

The gene calls are TRBV7-2 and TRBJ1-4, with 9 bases fitting TRBD1. The CDR3 consists of 14 residues. CDR1 is SGHTA and CDR2 is FQGNSA in the germline V gene. Trimming cost V 6 bases and J 4 bases; bases outside gene matches: 3. The DNA for the CDR3 is TGTGCCAGCAGTCGGACAGGGGTTAATGAAAAACTGTTTTTT. Its translation is CASSRTGVNEKLFF.

This clone was seen once. The rearrangement uses TRBV12-3 or TRBV12-4 and TRBJ1-1; D perhaps matches TRBD1 (6 bases). Trimming left V 5 bases short and J 4 bases short, with 11 bases between. This CDR3 is built from 13 residues. The CDR3 bases are TGTGCCAGCAGTCCAGGGGATGTCACTGAAGCTTTCTTT. Translated, it gives CASSPGDVTEAFF.

The chain recombines TRBV24-1 with TRBJ2-7, with D possibly matching TRBD1 (5 bases). Germline V gene sequence: CDR1 KGHDR, CDR2 SFDVKD. The CDR3 spans 13 residues. V dropped 7 bases and J dropped 0 bases, with 9 bases sitting between them. Written as DNA, the CDR3 is TGTGCCACCAGACCTGACAGCTCCTACGAGCAGTACTTC. Translating gives CATRPDSSYEQYF.

This chain links TRBV9 with TRBJ2-1, with TRBD2 matching 13 bases. Germline assignment: CDR1 SGDLS and CDR2 YYNGEE. The V segment lost 4 bases and the J segment 3 bases; nucleotides outside the gene matches: 4. The CDR3 loop spans 16 amino acids. The CDR3 sequence is CASSQRLAGGYNEQFF. CDR3 bases: TGTGCCAGCAGCCAAAGACTAGCGGGGGGCTACAATGAGCAGTTCTTC.

The rearrangement uses TRBV3-1 (or the pseudogene TRBV3-2) and TRBJ1-1; the match to TRBD1 covers 8 bases. The CDR3 spans 15 residues. The J segment lost 0 bases and the V segment lost 6 bases, leaving 6 bases of the junction unmatched. Germline lookup yields CDR1 LGHDT and CDR2 YNNKEL (reference sequence). CDR3: CASSSGTGMNTEAFF. The CDR3 region has the DNA TGTGCCAGCAGTTCAGGGACAGGAATGAACACTGAAGCTTTCTTT.

The chain recombines TRBV6-6 with TRBJ2-3; 8 bases agree with TRBD1. CDR3 size: 13 residues. CDR1 and CDR2 (germline): MNHNY, SVGAGI (reference sequence). After removal of 10 bases from V and 3 bases from J, the junction contained 6 bases not matched to a gene. CDR3 in amino acids: CATSRTGTDTQYF. The CDR3 region has the DNA TGTGCCACCTCTAGGACAGGGACAGATACGCAGTATTTT.